The clone carrying this T cell receptor beta chain was recorded once. This sample was included in a study of shared clonotypes between healthy human individuals. The J segment lost 3 bases and the V segment lost 5 bases, leaving 11 bases of the junction unmatched. The CDR3 is 16 residues long. Germline V gene data show CDR1 as SEHNR and CDR2 as FQNEAQ (reference sequence). TCRdb's table, derived via immunoSEQ multiplex PCR, lists solely in-frame clones and lacks some. The sample lists about 980,000 clones, 70% to 85% occurring once. This clonotype originated in a man aged 18 to 29 in good health. This rearrangement joins TRBV7-9 to TRBJ2-3; 7 nucleotides match TRBD2. The sequenced material came from memory CD4+ T cells sorted from blood. Subset noted: CD45RA-negative fraction. The CDR3 DNA follows: TGTGCCAGCAGCCTCCGGGGGAGGGCCCAAACAGATACGCAGTATTTT. This translates into CASSLRGRAQTDTQYF.